The 13 T cell receptor beta chains listed next were all sequenced from one sample in a study of T cells in Graves' hyperthyroidism and ophthalmopathy. The TCR beta CDR3 regions underwent amplification using RNA transcripts as the source. In the first-round RT-PCR of the TCR CDR3, the HTBI primer set was used. Each CDR3 protein is one row after TCRdb ran MiXCR on the multiplex PCR reads. The sample has roughly 510,000 distinct CDR3 sequences; less than 25% are singletons. The sequencing sample was made of blood. The receptor source for this set is a man aged 18 to 29 with Graves' hyperthyroidism.

The V and J genes are TRBV11-1 and TRBJ2-7, with 8 bases matching TRBD2. V dropped 5 bases and J dropped 1; count of bases not matched to a gene: 7. CDR1 is SGHAT, CDR2 FQDESV, per germline (reference sequence). The CDR3 is 15 amino acids. The CDR3 DNA reads TGTGCCAGCAGCGTAACTAGCGGAGCTTCCTACGAGCAGTACTTC. Encoded protein: CASSVTSGASYEQYF.

This clonotype was counted ten times or more. The chain recombines TRBV29-1 with TRBJ1-1, with D possibly TRBD1 on 5 matching bases. V was cut by 7 bases and J by 0 bases, with 15 bases left in between. Germline-derived CDR1 and CDR2 are SQVTM and ANQGSEA. This CDR3 is built from 14 residues. CDR3 amino acids: CSASVDNMNTEAFF. The CDR3 coding sequence is TGCAGCGCATCGGTGGACAACATGAACACTGAAGCTTTCTTT.

This clonotype turned up a few times. This chain connects TRBV7-9 to TRBJ2-4; weak D call: TRBD1 (5 bases). Trimming took off 4 bases at V and 1 base at J, with 8 bases between the two ends. The CDR3 has 14 residues. Germline assignment: CDR1 SEHNR and CDR2 FQNEAQ (reference sequence). CDR3 region: CASSWGEAKNIQYF. In DNA, the CDR3 is TGTGCCAGCAGCTGGGGCGAGGCCAAAAACATTCAGTACTTC.

This clonotype turned up a few times. The chain has TRBV3-1 and TRBJ1-2, with 8 positions matching TRBD1. Germline values: CDR1 LGHDT, CDR2 YNNKEL (reference sequence). This CDR3 has 13 residues. V dropped 7 bases and J dropped 8; count of bases not matched to a gene: 9. The CDR3 sequence: CASIHGTGMGYTF. The DNA of the CDR3 is TGTGCCAGCATCCACGGGACAGGAATGGGCTACACCTTC.

This clonotype has a single count. The chain is built from TRBV6-2 or TRBV6-3 and TRBJ2-7; no clear D gene. Trimming took off 0 bases at V and 6 bases at J, with 15 bases between the two ends. This CDR3 has 15 residues. Per the germline V gene, CDR1 is MNHEY and CDR2 is SVGEGT. CDR3 sequence (DNA): TGTGCCAGCAGTTACTCGAATGCCGGTTCGAGCGAGCAGTACTTC. Its translation: CASSYSNAGSSEQYF.

This clonotype was observed a few times. The chain carries TRBV5-1 and TRBJ2-3; D might be TRBD1 (5 bases). The germline V gene has CDR1 SGHRS and CDR2 YFSETQ. Trimming pared 3 bases from V and 6 bases from J, leaving 8 bases between. This CDR3 is built from 12 residues. CDR3 nucleotide sequence: TGCGCCAGCAGCTCAGGGCTGGATACGCAGTATTTT. Translation: CASSSGLDTQYF.

This clonotype appeared many times. The chain recombines TRBV28 with TRBJ2-5, with unresolved D. The CDR3 extends over 14 amino acids. The germline V gene encodes CDR1 MDHEN and CDR2 SYDVKM. Between the trimmed V and J ends, which lost 2 bases and 0 bases, there was a span of 7 bases. CDR3 in amino acids: CASSLTQDQETQYF. CDR3 DNA: TGTGCCAGCAGTTTAACCCAGGACCAAGAGACCCAGTACTTC.

The sample holds many counts of this clonotype. The chain is built from TRBV28 and TRBJ1-1; D gene uncertain. Germline V gives CDR1 MDHEN, CDR2 SYDVKM. There are 14 residues in the CDR3. V was shortened by 5 bases and J by 1 base, with 11 bases between the two germline ends. DNA of the CDR3: TGTGCCAGCAGTACATCCATCTGGAACACTGAAGCTTTCTTT. Residues: CASSTSIWNTEAFF.

The V call is TRBV11-2, the J call TRBJ2-5, with 7 bases fitting TRBD2. Per germline, CDR1 SGHAT and CDR2 FQNNGV. The CDR3 spans 15 residues. Trimming cost V 2 bases and J 2 bases; bases outside gene matches: 5. CDR3: CASSLSTGGQETQYF. CDR3 nucleotides: TGTGCCAGCAGCTTAAGTACGGGAGGTCAAGAGACCCAGTACTTC.

Many counts were recorded for this clonotype. V usage is TRBV11-3 and J usage is TRBJ2-7; TRBD1 aligns across 7 bases. The CDR3 length is 15 residues. Germline-derived CDR1 and CDR2 are SGHNT and YENEEA. The V gene end was trimmed by 5 bases and the J gene end by 2 bases; junction bases not matched to a gene: 9. The CDR3: CASSQAWTGTYEQYF. The DNA of the CDR3 is TGTGCCAGCAGCCAAGCTTGGACAGGCACCTACGAGCAGTACTTC.

Regarding this clonotype: A much larger clone is a single base away; this may be a read error. V and J are TRBV6-1 and TRBJ1-1; D is unresolved. The CDR3 has 12 residues. CDR1 MNHNS and CDR2 SASEGT come from the germline V gene. The CDR3 reads CASRDGNTEACF. DNA for the CDR3: TGTGCCAGCAGGGATGGGAACACTGAAGCTTGCTTT.

The sample holds many counts of this clonotype. This chain joins TRBV11-2 and TRBJ2-5; D is undetermined. V lost 6 bases and J 3 bases, leaving 17 bases between the germline ends. This CDR3 has 15 amino acids. Per the germline V gene, CDR1 is SGHAT and CDR2 is FQNNGV. This CDR3 reads CASRRRPAAEETQYF. The CDR3 DNA sequence: TGTGCCAGCAGGCGTCGGCCGGCAGCTGAAGAGACCCAGTACTTC.

There are many counts of this clonotype. CDR3 in DNA: TGTGCCAGCAGGTTGATCAACTATGGCTACACCTTC. It is translated as CASRLINYGYTF. This chain uses TRBV28 with TRBJ1-2; no clear D. V lost 6 bases and J 2 bases, leaving 7 bases between the germline ends. The germline gives CDR1 MDHEN, CDR2 SYDVKM. This CDR3 has 12 residues.